The clone carrying this T cell receptor beta chain was observed a few times. This entry belongs to a study of blood T cell repertoires in COVID-19. The CDR3 sequence is 19 residues long. After removal of 3 bases from V and 9 bases from J, the junction contained 16 bases not matched to a gene. CDR1 and CDR2 from the germline V gene are KGHSH and LQKENI. Sequencing used immunoSEQ multiplex PCR; TCRdb keeps in-frame clones, though not all of them. This repertoire shows 150,000 to 200,000 clones, around 85% found once; its top ten account for under 6%. Sequenced sample: peripheral blood. This chain connects TRBV18 to TRBJ2-1; 14 bases align to TRBD2. The receptor comes from a human donor in a cohort sampled during active COVID-19. The CDR3 loop is CASSPRGTSGRRVGIEQFF. Written as DNA, the CDR3 is TGTGCCAGCTCACCCAGGGGGACTAGCGGGAGAAGGGTCGGCATTGAGCAGTTCTTC.